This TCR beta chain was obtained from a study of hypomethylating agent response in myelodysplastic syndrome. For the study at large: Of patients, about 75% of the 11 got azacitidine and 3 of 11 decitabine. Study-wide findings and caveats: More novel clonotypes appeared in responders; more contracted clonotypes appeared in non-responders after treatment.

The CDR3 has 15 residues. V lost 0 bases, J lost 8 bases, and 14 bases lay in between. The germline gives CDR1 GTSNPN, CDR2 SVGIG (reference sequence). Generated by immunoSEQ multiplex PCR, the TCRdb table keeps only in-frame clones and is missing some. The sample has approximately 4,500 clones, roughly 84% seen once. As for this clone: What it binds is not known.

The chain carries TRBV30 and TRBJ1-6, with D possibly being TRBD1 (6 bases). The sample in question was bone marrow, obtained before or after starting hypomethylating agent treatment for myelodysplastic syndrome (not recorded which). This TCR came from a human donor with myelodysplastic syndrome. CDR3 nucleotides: TGTGCCTGGAGTGTACGGCCCGGGGGCGATTCACCCCTCCACTTT. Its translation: CAWSVRPGGDSPLHF.